The 9 T cell receptor beta chains below all came from one sample that was sequenced in a study of molecular identifiers for immune sequencing clone quantification. From the PCR reads, TCRdb called clonotypes with MiXCR, one entry per CDR3 protein. The profile covers under 800,000 distinct CDR3 sequences, with roughly 25% appearing a single time and about 0.84% taken by the ten largest. The sequencing input was naive CD8+ T cells from blood, with Jurkat cell RNA spiked in. Described subset: FACS-sorted CD8+CD4-CCR7+CD45RA+ naive T cells. The source of these receptors is a human donor in good health. Some libraries in this study had Jurkat cell RNA spiked in.

The gene calls are TRBV4-1 and TRBJ2-2, with D perhaps TRBD2 (5 bases). CDR1 is MGHRA, CDR2 YSYEKL, per germline. This CDR3 has 16 residues. Deletions cut 0 bases from V and 7 bases from J, with 15 bases between. CDR3 in amino acids: CASSQDPPSGYGELFF. The CDR3 bases are TGCGCCAGCAGCCAAGATCCTCCCTCGGGATACGGGGAGCTGTTTTTT.

The J gene is TRBJ1-4, the V gene TRBV12-3 or TRBV12-4; D might be TRBD1 (5 bases). The V end lost 3 bases, the J end lost 8 bases, and 19 bases lay between the germline ends. The CDR3 totals 16 residues. The CDR3 DNA sequence: TGTGCCAGCAGTTTTTTGGGTAGGGGCGGTGGGGAAAAACTGTTTTTT. This sequence encodes CASSFLGRGGGEKLFF.

About this clonotype: A much larger clone differs from this one at a single base, so this may be a read error. In DNA form, the CDR3 reads TGTGCTAGTGGTTTGGGGGTGACGTTTGAAGAACTGTTTTTT. Its translation is CASGLGVTFEELFF. The chain joins TRBV12-5 to TRBJ1-4, with D unresolved. The CDR3 is made up of 14 amino acids. CDR1 and CDR2 (germline): LGHNT, FRNRAP. Full variable domain (rest looked up from reference TRBV12-5 and TRBJ1-4): DARVTQTPRHKVTEMGQEVTMRCQPILGHNTVFWYRQTMMQGLELLAYFRNRAPLDDSGMPKDRFSAEMPDATLATLKIQPSEPRDSAVYFCASGLGVTFEELFFGSGTQLSVL.

The rearrangement joins TRBV6-6 to TRBJ2-7; D remains unclear. Trimming pared 2 bases from V and 3 bases from J, leaving 5 bases between. There are 12 residues in the CDR3. Germline values: CDR1 MNHNY, CDR2 SVGAGI (reference sequence). CDR3 coding DNA: TGTGCCAGCAGTTACGATGACTACGAGCAGTACTTC. It is translated as CASSYDDYEQYF.

This clonotype has only a few counts. The rearrangement links TRBV7-9 to TRBJ2-5; tentatively, D is TRBD1 (5 bases). CDR1 is SEHNR and CDR2 is FQNEAQ in the germline V gene (reference sequence). The V gene lost 4 bases and the J gene lost 0 bases, with 12 bases spanning the gap. This CDR3 is built from 15 residues. The CDR3 sequence: CASSSWRQNQETQYF. The CDR3 nucleotides are TGTGCCAGCAGCTCGTGGCGACAGAACCAAGAGACCCAGTACTTC.

This clonotype was recorded a few times. CDR3 sequence: CASSLAGTAVNTEAFF. As DNA, the CDR3 is TGTGCCAGCAGCTTGGCCGGGACAGCGGTGAACACTGAAGCTTTCTTT. The rearrangement links TRBV5-4 to TRBJ1-1; 7 bases align to TRBD1. V lost 0 bases, J lost 0 bases, and 5 bases stayed unmatched. CDR3 length equals 16 residues. Per germline, CDR1 SGHNT and CDR2 YYREEE (reference sequence). Full variable domain (missing parts from reference TRBV5-4 and TRBJ1-1): ETGVTQSPTHLIKTRGQQVTLRCSSQSGHNTVSWYQQALGQGPQFIFQYYREEENGRGNFPPRFSGLQFPNYSSELNVNALELDDSALYLCASSLAGTAVNTEAFFGQGTRLTVV.

With regard to this clonotype: This clone may be a read error of a much larger clone one base away. The chain couples TRBV7-9 to TRBJ2-7, with 10 bases lining up with TRBD1. The length of the CDR3 is 17 residues. V was clipped by 0 bases and J by 3 bases; unmatched bases: 8. The germline CDR1 and CDR2 sequences are SEHNR and FQNEAQ (reference sequence). DNA of the CDR3: TGTGCCAGCAGCTTAGCTCCGGGACAGGGGCCCTACTACGAGCAGTACTTC. It specifies CASSLAPGQGPYYEQYF.

The table lists this clonotype with a few counts. The chain carries TRBV7-9 and TRBJ2-7; the D gene is possibly TRBD2 (6 bases). V lost 4 bases and J 3 bases, leaving 19 bases between the germline ends. Germline V gene data show CDR1 as SEHNR and CDR2 as FQNEAQ (reference sequence). The length of the CDR3 is 16 residues. The CDR3 reads CASSSPLWGVHYEQYF. The DNA of the CDR3 is TGTGCCAGCAGCTCTCCCCTTTGGGGGGTACACTACGAGCAGTACTTC.

Note on this clonotype: This may stem from a read error, because a much larger clone lies one nucleotide away. The rearrangement joins TRBV20-1 to TRBJ1-2; D perhaps matches TRBD1 (5 bases). The CDR3 totals 16 residues. Looked up from germline, CDR1 is DFQATT and CDR2 is SNEGSKA (reference sequence). The V end lost 3 bases, the J end lost 5 bases, and 22 bases lay between the germline ends. The CDR3 nucleotides are TGCAGTGCTAGGGGGCTCCGTGACATCCATCCTTATGGCTACACCTTC. It yields the protein CSARGLRDIHPYGYTF.